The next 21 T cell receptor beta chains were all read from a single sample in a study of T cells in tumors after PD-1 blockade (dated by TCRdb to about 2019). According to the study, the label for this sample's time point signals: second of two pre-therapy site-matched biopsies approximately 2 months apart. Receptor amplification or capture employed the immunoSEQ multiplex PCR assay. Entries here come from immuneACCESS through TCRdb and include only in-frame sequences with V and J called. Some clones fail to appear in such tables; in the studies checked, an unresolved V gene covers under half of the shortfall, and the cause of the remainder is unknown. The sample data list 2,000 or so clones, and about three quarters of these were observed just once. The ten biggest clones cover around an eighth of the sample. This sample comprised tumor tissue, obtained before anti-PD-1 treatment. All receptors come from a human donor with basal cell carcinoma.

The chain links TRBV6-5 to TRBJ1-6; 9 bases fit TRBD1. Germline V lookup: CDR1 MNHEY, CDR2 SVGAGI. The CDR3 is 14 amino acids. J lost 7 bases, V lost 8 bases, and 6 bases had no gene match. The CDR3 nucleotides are TGTGCCAGCGGGACCGACAGGGGGAATTCACCCCTCCACTTT. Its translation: CASGTDRGNSPLHF.

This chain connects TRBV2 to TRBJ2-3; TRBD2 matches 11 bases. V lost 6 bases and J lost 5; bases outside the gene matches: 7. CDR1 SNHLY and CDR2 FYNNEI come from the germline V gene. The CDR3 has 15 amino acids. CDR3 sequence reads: CASRIAGGRGDTQYF. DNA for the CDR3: TGTGCCAGCAGGATAGCGGGGGGGCGGGGAGATACGCAGTATTTT.

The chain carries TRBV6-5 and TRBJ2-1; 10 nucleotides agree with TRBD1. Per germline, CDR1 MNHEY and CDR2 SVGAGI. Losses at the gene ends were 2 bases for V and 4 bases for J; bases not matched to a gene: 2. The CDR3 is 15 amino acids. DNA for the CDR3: TGTGCCAGCAGTTACGGGACAGGGGAATACAATGAGCAGTTCTTC. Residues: CASSYGTGEYNEQFF.

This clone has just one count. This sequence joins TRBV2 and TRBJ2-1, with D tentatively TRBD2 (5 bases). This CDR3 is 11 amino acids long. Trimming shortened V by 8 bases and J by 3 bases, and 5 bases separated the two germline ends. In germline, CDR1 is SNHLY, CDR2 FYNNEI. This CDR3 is CASRDYNEQFF. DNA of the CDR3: TGTGCCAGCCGGGACTACAATGAGCAGTTCTTC. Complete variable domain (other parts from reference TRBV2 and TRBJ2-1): EPEVTQTPSHQVTQMGQEVILRCVPISNHLYFYWYRQILGQKVEFLVSFYNNEISEKSEIFDDQFSVERPDGSNFTLKIRSTKLEDSAMYFCASRDYNEQFFGPGTRLTVL.

CDR3 bases: TGTGCCAGCAGCCAAGGAGTCAGGTTCTACGAGCAGTACTTC. Translating gives CASSQGVRFYEQYF. This chain connects TRBV3-1 (or the pseudogene TRBV3-2) to TRBJ2-7; D is ambiguous. Per germline, CDR1 LGHDT and CDR2 YNNKEL (reference sequence). V lost 1 base and J 3 bases, leaving 10 bases between the germline ends. The CDR3 is 14 residues long.

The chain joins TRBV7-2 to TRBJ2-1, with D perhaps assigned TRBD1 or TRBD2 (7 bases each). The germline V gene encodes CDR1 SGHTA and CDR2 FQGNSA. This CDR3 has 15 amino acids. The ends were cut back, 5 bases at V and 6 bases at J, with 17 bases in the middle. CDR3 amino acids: CASSPEARGGNEQFF. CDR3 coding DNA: TGTGCCAGCAGCCCCGAGGCCAGGGGGGGCAATGAGCAGTTCTTC.

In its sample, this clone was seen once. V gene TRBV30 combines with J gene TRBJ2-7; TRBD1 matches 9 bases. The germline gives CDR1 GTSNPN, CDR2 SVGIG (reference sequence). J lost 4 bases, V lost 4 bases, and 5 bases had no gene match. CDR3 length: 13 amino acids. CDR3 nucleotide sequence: TGTGCCTGGACAACAGGGGGCAGGTACGAGCAGTACTTC. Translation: CAWTTGGRYEQYF. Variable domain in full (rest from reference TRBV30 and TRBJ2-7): SQTIHQWPATLVQPVGSPLSLECTVEGTSNPNLYWYRQAAGRGLQLLFYSVGIGQISSEVPQNLSASRPQDRQFILSSKKLLLSDSGFYLCAWTTGGRYEQYFGPGTRLTVT.

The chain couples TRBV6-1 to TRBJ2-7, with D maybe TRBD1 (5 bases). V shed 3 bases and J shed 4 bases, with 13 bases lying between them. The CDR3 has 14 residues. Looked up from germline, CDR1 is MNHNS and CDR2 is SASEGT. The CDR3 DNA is TGTGCCAGCAGTGAGGTGCCAGGGTTTTACGAGCAGTACTTC. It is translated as CASSEVPGFYEQYF.

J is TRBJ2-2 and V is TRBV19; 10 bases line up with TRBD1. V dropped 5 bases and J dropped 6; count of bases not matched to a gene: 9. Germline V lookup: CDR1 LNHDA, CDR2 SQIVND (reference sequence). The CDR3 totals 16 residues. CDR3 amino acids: CASSGPGQGRPGELFF. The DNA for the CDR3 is TGTGCCAGTAGTGGCCCGGGACAGGGGAGACCCGGGGAGCTGTTTTTT.

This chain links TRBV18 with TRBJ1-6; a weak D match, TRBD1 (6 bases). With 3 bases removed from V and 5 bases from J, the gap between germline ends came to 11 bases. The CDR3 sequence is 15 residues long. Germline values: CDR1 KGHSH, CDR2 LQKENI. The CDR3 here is CASSPRGGDNSPLHF. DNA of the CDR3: TGTGCCAGCTCACCCCGAGGGGGTGATAATTCACCCCTCCACTTT.

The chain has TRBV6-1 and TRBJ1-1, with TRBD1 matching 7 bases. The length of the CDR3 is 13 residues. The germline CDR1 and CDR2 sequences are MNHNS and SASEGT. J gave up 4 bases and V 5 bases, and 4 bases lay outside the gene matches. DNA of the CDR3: TGTGCCAGCAGTCTGACAGGGCCCACTGAAGCTTTCTTT. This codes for CASSLTGPTEAFF.

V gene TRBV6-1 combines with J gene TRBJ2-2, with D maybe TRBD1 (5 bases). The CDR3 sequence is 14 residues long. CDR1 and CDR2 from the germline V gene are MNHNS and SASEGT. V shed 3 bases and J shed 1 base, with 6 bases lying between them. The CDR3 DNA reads TGTGCCAGCAGTGATGACAGGAACACCGGGGAGCTGTTTTTT. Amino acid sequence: CASSDDRNTGELFF.

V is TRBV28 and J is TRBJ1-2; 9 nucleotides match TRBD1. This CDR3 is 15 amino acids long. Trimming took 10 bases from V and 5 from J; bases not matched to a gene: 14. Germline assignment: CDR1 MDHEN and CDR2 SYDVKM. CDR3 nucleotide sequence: TGTGCCACCCAATCAAACAGGGGGCGCAGGTATGGCTACACCTTC. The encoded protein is CATQSNRGRRYGYTF.

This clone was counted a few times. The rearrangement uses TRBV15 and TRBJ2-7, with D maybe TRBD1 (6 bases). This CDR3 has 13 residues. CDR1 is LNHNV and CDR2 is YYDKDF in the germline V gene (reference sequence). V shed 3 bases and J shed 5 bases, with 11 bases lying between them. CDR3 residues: CATSSRGSDEQYF. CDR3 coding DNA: TGTGCCACCAGCAGCAGGGGAAGCGACGAGCAGTACTTC.

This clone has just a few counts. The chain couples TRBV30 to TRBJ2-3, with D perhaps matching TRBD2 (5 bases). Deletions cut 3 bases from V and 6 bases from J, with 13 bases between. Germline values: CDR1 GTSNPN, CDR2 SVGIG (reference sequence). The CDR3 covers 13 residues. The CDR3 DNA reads TGTGCCTGGAGCCTAGCCCTCATGGATACGCAGTATTTT. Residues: CAWSLALMDTQYF.

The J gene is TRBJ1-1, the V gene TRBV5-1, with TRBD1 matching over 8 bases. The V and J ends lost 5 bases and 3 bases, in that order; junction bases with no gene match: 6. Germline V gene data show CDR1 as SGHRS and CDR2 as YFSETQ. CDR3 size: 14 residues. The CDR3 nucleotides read TGCGCCAGCAGTTTTCAGGGGGCGGACACTGAAGCTTTCTTT. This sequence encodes CASSFQGADTEAFF.

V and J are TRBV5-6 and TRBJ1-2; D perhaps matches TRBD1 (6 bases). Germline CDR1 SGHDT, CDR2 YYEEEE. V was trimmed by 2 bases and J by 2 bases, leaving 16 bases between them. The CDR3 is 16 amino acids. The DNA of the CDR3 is TGTGCCAGCAGCTTCTTGGCGGGAGGACAGAACTATGGCTACACCTTC. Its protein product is CASSFLAGGQNYGYTF.

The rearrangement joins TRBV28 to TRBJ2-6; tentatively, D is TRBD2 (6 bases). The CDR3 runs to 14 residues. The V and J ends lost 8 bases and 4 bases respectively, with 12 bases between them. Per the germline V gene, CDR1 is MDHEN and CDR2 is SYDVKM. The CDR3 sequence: CASERGSGANVLTF. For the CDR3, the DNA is TGTGCCAGCGAACGGGGGTCCGGGGCCAACGTCCTGACTTTC.

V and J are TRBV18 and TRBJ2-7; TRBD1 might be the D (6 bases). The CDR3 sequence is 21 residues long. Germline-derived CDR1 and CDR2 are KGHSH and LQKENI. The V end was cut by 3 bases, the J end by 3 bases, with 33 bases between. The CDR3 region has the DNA TGTGCCAGCTCACCTTACCGACCCTACAGGGTAGGGCAACTCCGGGTCTACGAGCAGTACTTC. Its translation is CASSPYRPYRVGQLRVYEQYF. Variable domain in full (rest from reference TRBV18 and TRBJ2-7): NAGVMQNPRHLVRRRGQEARLRCSPMKGHSHVYWYRQLPEEGLKFMVYLQKENIIDESGMPKERFSAEFPKEGPSILRIQQVVRGDSAAYFCASSPYRPYRVGQLRVYEQYFGPGTRLTVT.

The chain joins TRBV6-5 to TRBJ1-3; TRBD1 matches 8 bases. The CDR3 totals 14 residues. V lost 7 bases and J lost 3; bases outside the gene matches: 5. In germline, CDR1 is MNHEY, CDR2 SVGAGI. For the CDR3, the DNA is TGTGCCAGCACTATAGGGACAGGTGGAAACACCATATATTTT. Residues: CASTIGTGGNTIYF.

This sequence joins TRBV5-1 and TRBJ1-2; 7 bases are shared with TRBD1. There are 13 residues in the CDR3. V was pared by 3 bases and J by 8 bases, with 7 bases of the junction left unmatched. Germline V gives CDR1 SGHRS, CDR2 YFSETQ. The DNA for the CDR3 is TGCGCCAGCAGCTACGACAGGGAAGGAGGCTACACCTTC. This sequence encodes CASSYDREGGYTF.